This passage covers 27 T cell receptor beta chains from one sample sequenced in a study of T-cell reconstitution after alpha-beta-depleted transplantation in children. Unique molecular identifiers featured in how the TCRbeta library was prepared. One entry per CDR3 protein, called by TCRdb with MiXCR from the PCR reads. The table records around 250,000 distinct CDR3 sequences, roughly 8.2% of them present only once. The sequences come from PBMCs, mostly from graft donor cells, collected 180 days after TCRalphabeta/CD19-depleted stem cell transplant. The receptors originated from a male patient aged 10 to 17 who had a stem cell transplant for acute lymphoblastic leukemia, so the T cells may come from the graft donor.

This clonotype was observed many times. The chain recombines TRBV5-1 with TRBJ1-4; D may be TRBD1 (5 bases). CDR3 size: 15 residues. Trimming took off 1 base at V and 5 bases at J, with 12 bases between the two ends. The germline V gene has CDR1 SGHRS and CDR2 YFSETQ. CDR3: CASSLSGSLNEKLFF. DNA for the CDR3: TGCGCCAGCAGCTTGTCAGGGAGTCTCAATGAAAAACTGTTTTTT.

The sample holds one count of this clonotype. The CDR3 loop is CAISLGQGRTNEKLFF. CDR3 DNA sequence: TGTGCCATCAGCCTCGGACAGGGGAGAACTAATGAAAAACTGTTTTTT. The chain is built from TRBV21-1 and TRBJ1-4; the table's D gene call, TRBD1, was not cross checked with the DNA. TRBV21-1 is a known pseudogene. The CDR3 extends over 16 amino acids.

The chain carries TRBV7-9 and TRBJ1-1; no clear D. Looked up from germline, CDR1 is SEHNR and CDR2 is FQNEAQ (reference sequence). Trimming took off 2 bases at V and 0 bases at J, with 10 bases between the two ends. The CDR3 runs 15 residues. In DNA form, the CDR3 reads TGTGCCAGCAGCTTAAACCGCGGGGTGAACACTGAAGCTTTCTTT. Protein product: CASSLNRGVNTEAFF.

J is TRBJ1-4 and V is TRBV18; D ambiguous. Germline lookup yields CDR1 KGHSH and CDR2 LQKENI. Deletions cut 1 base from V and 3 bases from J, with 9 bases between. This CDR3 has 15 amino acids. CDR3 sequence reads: CASSPLPPANEKLFF. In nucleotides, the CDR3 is TGTGCCAGCTCACCACTCCCCCCGGCTAATGAAAAACTGTTTTTT.

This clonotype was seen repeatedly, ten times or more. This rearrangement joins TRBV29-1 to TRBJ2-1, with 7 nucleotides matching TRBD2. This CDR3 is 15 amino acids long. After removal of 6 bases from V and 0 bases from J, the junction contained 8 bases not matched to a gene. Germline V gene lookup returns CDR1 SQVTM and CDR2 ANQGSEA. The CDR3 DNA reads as TGCAGCGTCACCAAGGGACTAAGCTCCTACAATGAGCAGTTCTTC. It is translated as CSVTKGLSSYNEQFF.

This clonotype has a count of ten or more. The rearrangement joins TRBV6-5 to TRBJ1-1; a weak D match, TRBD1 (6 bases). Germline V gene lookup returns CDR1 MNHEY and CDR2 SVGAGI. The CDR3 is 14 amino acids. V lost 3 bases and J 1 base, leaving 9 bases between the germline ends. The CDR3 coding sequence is TGTGCCAGCAGTTATCAGGGGCCGAACACTGAAGCTTTCTTT. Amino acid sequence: CASSYQGPNTEAFF.

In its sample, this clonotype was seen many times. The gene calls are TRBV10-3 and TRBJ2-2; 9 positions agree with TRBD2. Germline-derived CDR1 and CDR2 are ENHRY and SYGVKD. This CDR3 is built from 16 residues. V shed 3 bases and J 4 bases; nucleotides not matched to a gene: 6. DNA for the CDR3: TGTGCCATCAGTGATTTGTTTAGCGGGAGCACCGGGGAGCTGTTTTTT. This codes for CAISDLFSGSTGELFF.

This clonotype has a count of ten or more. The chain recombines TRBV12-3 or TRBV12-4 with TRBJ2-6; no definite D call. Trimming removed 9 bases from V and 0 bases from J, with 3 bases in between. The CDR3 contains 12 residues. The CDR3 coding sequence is TGTGCCAGTAGCTCTGGGGCCAACGTCCTGACTTTC. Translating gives CASSSGANVLTF.

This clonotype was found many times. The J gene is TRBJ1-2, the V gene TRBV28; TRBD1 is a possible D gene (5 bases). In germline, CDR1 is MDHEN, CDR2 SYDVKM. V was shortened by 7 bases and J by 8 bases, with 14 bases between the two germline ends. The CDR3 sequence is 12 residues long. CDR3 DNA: TGTGCCAGCATGGAGGGGTTTAAAGGCTACACCTTC. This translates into CASMEGFKGYTF.

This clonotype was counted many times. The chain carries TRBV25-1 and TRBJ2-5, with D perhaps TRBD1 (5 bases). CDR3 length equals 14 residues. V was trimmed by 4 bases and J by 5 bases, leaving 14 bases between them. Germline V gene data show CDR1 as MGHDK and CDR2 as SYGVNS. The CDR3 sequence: CASSVQEPGETQYF. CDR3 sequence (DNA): TGTGCCAGCAGTGTCCAGGAGCCAGGGGAGACCCAGTACTTC.

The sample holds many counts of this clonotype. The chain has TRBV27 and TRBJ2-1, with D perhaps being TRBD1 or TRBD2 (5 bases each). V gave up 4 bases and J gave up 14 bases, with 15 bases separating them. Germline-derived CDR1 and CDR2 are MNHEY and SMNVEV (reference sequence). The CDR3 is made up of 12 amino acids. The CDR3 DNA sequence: TGTGCCAGCAGTTCCCTCGGGCAGGGAGAGTTCTTC. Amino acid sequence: CASSSLGQGEFF.

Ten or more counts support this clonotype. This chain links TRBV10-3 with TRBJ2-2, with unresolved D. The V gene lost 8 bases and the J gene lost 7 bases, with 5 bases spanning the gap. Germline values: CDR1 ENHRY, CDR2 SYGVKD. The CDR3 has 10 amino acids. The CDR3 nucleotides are TGTGCCATCTTGAGCGGGGAGCTGTTTTTT. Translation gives CAILSGELFF.

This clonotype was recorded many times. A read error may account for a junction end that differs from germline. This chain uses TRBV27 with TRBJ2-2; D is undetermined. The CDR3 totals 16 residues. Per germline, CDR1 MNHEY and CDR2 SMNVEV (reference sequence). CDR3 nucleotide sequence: TGTGCCAGCAGTTTATTGGCGGCAAGGCACACGGGGGAGCTGTTTTTT. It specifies CASSLLAARHTGELFF.

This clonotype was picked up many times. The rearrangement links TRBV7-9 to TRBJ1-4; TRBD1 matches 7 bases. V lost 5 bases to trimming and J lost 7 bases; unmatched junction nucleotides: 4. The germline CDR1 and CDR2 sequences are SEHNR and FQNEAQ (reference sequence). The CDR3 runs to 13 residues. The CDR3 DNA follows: TGTGCCAGCAGCCCTCAGGGGGGTGAAAAACTGTTTTTT. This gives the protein CASSPQGGEKLFF.

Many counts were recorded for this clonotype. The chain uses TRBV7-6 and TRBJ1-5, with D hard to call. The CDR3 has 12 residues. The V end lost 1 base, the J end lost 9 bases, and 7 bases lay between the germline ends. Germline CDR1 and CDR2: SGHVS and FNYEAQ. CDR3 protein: CASSLGERPQHF. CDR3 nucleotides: TGTGCCAGCAGCTTAGGGGAGCGGCCCCAGCATTTT. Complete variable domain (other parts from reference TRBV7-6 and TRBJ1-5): GAGVSQSPRYKVTKRGQDVALRCDPISGHVSLYWYRQALGQGPEFLTYFNYEAQQDKSGLPNDRFSAERPEGSISTLTIQRTEQRDSAMYRCASSLGERPQHFGDGTRLSIL.

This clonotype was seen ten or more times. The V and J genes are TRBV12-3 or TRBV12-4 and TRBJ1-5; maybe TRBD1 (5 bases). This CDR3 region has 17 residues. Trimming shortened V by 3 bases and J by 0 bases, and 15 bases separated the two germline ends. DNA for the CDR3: TGTGCCAGCAGTTTTTTAAAGGGACGGGGTAGCAATCAGCCCCAGCATTTT. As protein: CASSFLKGRGSNQPQHF.

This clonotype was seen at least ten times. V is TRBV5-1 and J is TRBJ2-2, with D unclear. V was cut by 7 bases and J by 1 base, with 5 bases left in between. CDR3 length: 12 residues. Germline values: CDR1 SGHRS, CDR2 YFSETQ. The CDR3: CASGRNTGELFF. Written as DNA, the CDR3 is TGCGCCAGCGGTCGGAACACCGGGGAGCTGTTTTTT.

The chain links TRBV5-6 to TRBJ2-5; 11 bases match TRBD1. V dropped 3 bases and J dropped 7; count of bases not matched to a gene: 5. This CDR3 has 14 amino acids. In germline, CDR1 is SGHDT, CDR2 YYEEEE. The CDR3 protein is CASSSGTGGRTQYF. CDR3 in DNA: TGTGCCAGCAGCTCCGGGACAGGGGGAAGGACCCAGTACTTC.

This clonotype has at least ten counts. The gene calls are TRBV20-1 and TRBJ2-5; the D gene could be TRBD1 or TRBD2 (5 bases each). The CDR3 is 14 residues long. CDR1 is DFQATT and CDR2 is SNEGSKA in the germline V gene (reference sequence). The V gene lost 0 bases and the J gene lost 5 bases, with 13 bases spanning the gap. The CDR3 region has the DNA TGCAGTGCTAGAGAGGATGGGACCCCGGAGACCCAGTACTTC. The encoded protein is CSAREDGTPETQYF.

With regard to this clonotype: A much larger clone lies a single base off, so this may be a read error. CDR3 amino acids: CASSLKRGLGYRYTF. CDR3 coding DNA: TGTGCCAGCAGTTTAAAACGGGGACTCGGCTATCGCTACACCTTC. J is TRBJ1-2 and V is TRBV12-3 or TRBV12-4; the D gene is possibly TRBD1 (5 bases). This CDR3 has 15 amino acids.

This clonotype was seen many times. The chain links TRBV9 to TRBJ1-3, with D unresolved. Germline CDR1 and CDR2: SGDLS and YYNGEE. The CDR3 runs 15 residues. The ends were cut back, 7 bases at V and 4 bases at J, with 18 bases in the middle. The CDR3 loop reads CASGRERVGGNTIYF. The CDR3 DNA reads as TGTGCCAGCGGTCGTGAGAGGGTGGGAGGAAACACCATATATTTT.

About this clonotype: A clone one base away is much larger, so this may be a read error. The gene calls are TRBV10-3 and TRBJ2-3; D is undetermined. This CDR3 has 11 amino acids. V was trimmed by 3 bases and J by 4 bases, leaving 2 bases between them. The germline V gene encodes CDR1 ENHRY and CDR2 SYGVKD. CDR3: CAISEADTQYF. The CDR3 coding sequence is TGTGCCATCAGTGAAGCAGATACGCAGTATTTT.

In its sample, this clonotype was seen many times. CDR3 DNA: TGTGCCAGCAGTTTAAGGCGGTTCCAAGAGACCCAGTACTTC. This codes for CASSLRRFQETQYF. The J gene is TRBJ2-5, the V gene TRBV12-3 or TRBV12-4; D unresolved. V was clipped by 2 bases and J by 1 base, with 8 bases between them. The CDR3 sequence is 14 residues long.

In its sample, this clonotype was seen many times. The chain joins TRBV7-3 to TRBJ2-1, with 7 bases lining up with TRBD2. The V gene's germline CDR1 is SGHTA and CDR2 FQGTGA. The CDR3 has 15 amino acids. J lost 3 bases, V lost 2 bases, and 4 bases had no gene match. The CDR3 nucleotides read TGTGCCAGCAGCTTAGCCGCGGGAGTCTACAATGAGCAGTTCTTC. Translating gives CASSLAAGVYNEQFF.

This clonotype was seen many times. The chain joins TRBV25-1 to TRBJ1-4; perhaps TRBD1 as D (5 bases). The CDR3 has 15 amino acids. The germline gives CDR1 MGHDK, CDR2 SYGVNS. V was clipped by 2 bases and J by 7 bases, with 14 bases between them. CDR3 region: CASSEERGSSEKLFF. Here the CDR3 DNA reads TGTGCCAGCAGTGAAGAGAGGGGATCAAGTGAAAAACTGTTTTTT.

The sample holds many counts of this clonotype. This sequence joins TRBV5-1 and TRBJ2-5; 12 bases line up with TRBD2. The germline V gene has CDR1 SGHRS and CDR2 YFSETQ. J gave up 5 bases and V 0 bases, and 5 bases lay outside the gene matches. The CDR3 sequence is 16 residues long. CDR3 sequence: CASSLGLAGVWETQYF. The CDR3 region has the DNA TGCGCCAGCAGCTTGGGACTAGCGGGAGTGTGGGAGACCCAGTACTTC.

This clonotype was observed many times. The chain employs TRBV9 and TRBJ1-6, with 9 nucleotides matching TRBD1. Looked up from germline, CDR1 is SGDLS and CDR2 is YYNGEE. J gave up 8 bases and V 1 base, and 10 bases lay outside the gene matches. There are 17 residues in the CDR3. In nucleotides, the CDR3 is TGTGCCAGCAGCGTAAGGGACAGGGAAGATGCTCATTCACCCCTCCACTTT. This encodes CASSVRDREDAHSPLHF. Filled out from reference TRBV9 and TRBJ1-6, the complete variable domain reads DSGVTQTPKHLITATGQRVTLRCSPRSGDLSVYWYQQSLDQGLQFLIQYYNGEERAKGNILERFSAQQFPDLHSELNLSSLELGDSALYFCASSVRDREDAHSPLHFGNGTRLTVT.